The present T cell receptor (beta chain) was sequenced within a study of blood T cell repertoires in COVID-19 (dated by TCRdb to 2019 to 2021). Study-level background: Samples covering the acute and convalescent phases of COVID-19 were provided by collaborators in the United States, Italy and Spain. Deeply sampled blood TCRbeta repertoires from subjects exposed to, actively infected with, or recovered from COVID-19 were included in the dataset. Where HLA class I and class II types were available, the types were taken from metadata supplied by the sample provider, not from assay-based typing. The samples were drawn from two sources: the first 160 participants of the ongoing ImmuneRACE study, and 1,000 to 1,500 subjects contributed by 6 global collaborators. The material from the prospective study consisted of cDNA or gDNA derived from T cells, B-cell-depleted T cells, or PBMCs. The repertoires were released in a freely available public database meant as a resource for research on the immune response to SARS-CoV-2. The sample metadata nearly always contained a de-identified subject ID, COVID-19 status, age in years and sex. Overall study results and their limits: How much clinical and demographic metadata was included differed by source and by participant, and the metadata was provided uncurated.

Points on this clone: Its binding antigen is unknown. The record has no base qualities; no much larger clone is one base away.

The immunoSEQ Assay, a bias-controlled multiplex PCR, was used to amplify TCRbeta CDR3 regions from genomic DNA. Turning to the authors' computational methods: The number of nucleated cells in each sample was estimated from the amplification of reference gene primers within the assay. Sequence reads were collapsed and filtered to measure the absolute abundance of every unique TCRbeta CDR3 rearrangement. For each sample, productive Simpson clonality was calculated by taking the square root of Simpson's diversity index across productive rearrangements. TCRdb obtained this table from immuneACCESS and retained in-frame rearrangements with V and J assigned. These tables miss some clones; where compared with another copy, unresolved V genes account for less than half of the shortfall, and the remainder is unexplained. V, J and clone size are those of that table, while D and trimming were read from the DNA. This sample gives about 220,000 clones in total; approximately 85% of them show up just once. Roughly 2.2% of the sample is held by the ten biggest clonotypes.

At one collaborating source in Seattle, patients were enrolled during active infection and were followed longitudinally through the course of disease. Each collaborating institution followed its own protocols to collect whole blood in K2EDTA tubes. For TCRbeta analysis, collaborators shipped samples as frozen whole blood, isolated PBMCs, or DNA extracted from either of those sample types. The CDR3 contains 16 residues, cysteine and phenylalanine counted. The only DNA kept is the CDR3, 48 bases in frame from the first base. CDR1 is given as SEHNR and CDR2 as FQNEAQ, both from the germline V gene (reference sequence). V and J lose 2 bases and 3 bases, and a span of 13 bases separates them.

Recombination linked TRBV7-9 to TRBJ2-2; D gene: possibly TRBD1, on 5 matching bases. The material sequenced was peripheral blood. The receptor was isolated from a woman aged 65 to 85 with COVID-19, enrolled during active disease. The CDR3 loop reads CASSLITVGDTGELFF. Read as DNA, the sequence is TGTGCCAGCAGCTTAATCACAGTAGGGGACACCGGGGAGCTGTTTTTT.